This T cell receptor (beta chain) was identified during a study of CD8 T cells in ankylosing spondylitis. This clonotype turned up a few times. Its target is unknown. Notes on the study in general: CD8+ disease-linked clones were present at relatively low frequencies in blood. Matched synovial fluid from ankylosing spondylitis patients was reported to be enriched for disease-linked clones. Blood of patients with ankylosing spondylitis appeared to be characterized by a TCR beta motif of eight highly homologous variants.

Preparation of TCR beta libraries was done by quantitative 5'-RACE with molecular barcodes. TCRdb analysed the 5' RACE reads with MiXCR anew, one entry per CDR3 protein. The table includes about 400,000 distinct CDR3 sequences, approximately 20% detected once. The sample was blood, either unsorted or a sorted T cell fraction (not recorded which). The receptor was derived from a male donor with ankylosing spondylitis or in good health (not recorded which).

Here the CDR3 reads CASSSDNSYEQYF. The CDR3 DNA follows: TGTGCCAGCAGTTCCGACAACTCCTACGAGCAGTACTTC. This rearrangement joins TRBV12-3 or TRBV12-4 to TRBJ2-7; D remains ambiguous. The CDR3 has 13 residues. Trimming took 4 bases from V and 0 from J, leaving 7 bases between them.